This T cell receptor (beta chain) was retrieved from a study of spatial heterogeneity in lung cancer. Notes on this clonotype: This beta chain represents an off-target read in a library built for alpha chains; its size is of limited meaning.

TCRdb reprocessed the 5' RACE reads with MiXCR, giving one entry per CDR3 protein. The profile shows 3,500 to 5,000 distinct CDR3 sequences, roughly 53% of them singletons. V gave up 0 bases and J gave up 1 base; unmatched junction bases: 6. Germline-derived CDR1 and CDR2 are DFQATT and SNEGSKA (reference sequence). The CDR3 is made up of 16 amino acids. Time point reported: sample taken at primary tumor resection. Unsorted whole RNA samples from tumor, nontumor lung or frozen PBMC were sequenced. The source material was PBMCs, sampled at surgery. The V gene is TRBV20-1, the J gene TRBJ2-7, with 10 bases lining up with TRBD2. The TCR was taken from a female donor with early-stage non-small cell lung cancer. The CDR3 loop is CSARDILAGSSYEQYF. CDR3 nucleotide sequence: TGCAGTGCTAGAGATATACTAGCGGGGTCATCCTACGAGCAGTACTTC.